These T cell receptor beta chains were read from a single sample in a study of cytomegalovirus exposure and HLA in healthy donors. Some clones are missing from TCRdb's copy, which holds only in-frame ones; the method was immunoSEQ multiplex PCR. The sample lists roughly 99,000 clones; about 84% were seen once. Input material: PBMCs. The receptor set was obtained from a man younger than 40 in good health and CMV-seronegative. Each CDR3 is given with its conserved first and last residue. D genes are given only for firm matches. Expanded clones are given a class, and other clones once, few, many or no size at all.

.,TRBJ2-1,13,TRBV5-1,.,CASSLSQAVEQFF,TGCGCCAGCAGCTTGTCACAGGCGGTGGAACAGTTCTTC
.,TRBJ1-2,14,TRBV6-6,.,CASSPPGGAHGYTF,TGTGCCAGCAGTCCACCGGGGGGGGCGCATGGCTACACCTTC
.,TRBJ1-1,13,TRBV15,.,CATSTTGNTEAFF,TGTGCCACCAGCACCACAGGGAACACTGAAGCTTTCTTT
TRBD2,TRBJ2-7,14,TRBV7-2,few,CASSWTSGDYEQYF,TGTGCCAGCAGCTGGACTAGCGGGGACTACGAGCAGTACTTC
TRBD1,TRBJ2-1,16,TRBV10-3,few,CAISTTSSRGNNEQFF,TGTGCCATCAGTACAACTTCTAGCAGGGGGAACAATGAGCAGTTCTTC
TRBD2,TRBJ2-7,13,TRBV30,.,CAWAPGGGYEQYF,TGTGCCTGGGCCCCGGGGGGGGGCTACGAGCAGTACTTC
.,TRBJ2-4,10,TRBV2,once,CASSRNIQYF,TGTGCCAGCAGCAGAAACATTCAGTACTTC
.,TRBJ1-2,13,TRBV6-5,.,CASSYSLREGYTF,TGTGCCAGCAGTTATAGCCTACGAGAGGGCTACACCTTC
.,TRBJ1-2,11,TRBV6-1,.,CASSTNYGYTF,TGTGCCAGCAGTACAAACTATGGCTACACCTTC
TRBD2,TRBJ2-2,14,TRBV19,once,CASSMGGDTGELFF,TGTGCCAGTAGTATGGGGGGGGACACCGGGGAGCTGTTTTTT
.,TRBJ2-3,15,TRBV25-1,.,CASALRETSTDTQYF,TGTGCCAGCGCCCTCCGGGAGACGAGCACAGATACGCAGTATTTT
TRBD2,TRBJ2-7,15,TRBV4-1,once,CASSHRTSGTYEQYF,TGCGCCAGCAGCCACCGGACTAGCGGGACGTACGAGCAGTACTTC
TRBD1,TRBJ1-2,14,TRBV6-5,.,CASSYSGTVYGYTF,TGTGCCAGCAGTTACTCCGGGACAGTCTATGGCTACACCTTC
.,TRBJ1-2,17,TRBV2,few,CASSASAPIQGGYGYTF,TGTGCCAGCAGTGCGTCCGCACCCATACAGGGAGGGTATGGCTACACCTTC
.,TRBJ2-5,13,TRBV5-4,once,CASSQDYRGTQYF,TGTGCCAGCAGCCAGGACTACAGGGGGACCCAGTACTTC
.,TRBJ2-7,14,TRBV5-1,.,CASSLAGSSYEQYF,TGCGCCAGCAGCTTGGCGGGGAGCTCCTACGAGCAGTACTTC
TRBD1,TRBJ2-7,15,TRBV19,.,CARATDREISHEQYF,TGTGCCAGAGCAACCGACAGGGAAATTTCCCACGAGCAGTACTTC
TRBD2,TRBJ2-7,14,TRBV4-1,.,CASSRLAGSYEQYF,TGCGCCAGCAGCCGACTAGCGGGATCCTACGAGCAGTACTTC
.,TRBJ2-1,13,TRBV7-9,.,CASPWAGDNEQFF,TGTGCCAGCCCCTGGGCAGGGGACAATGAGCAGTTCTTC
TRBD1,TRBJ1-5,22,TRBV28,.,CASSPLYPSPGQGARSNQPQHF,TGTGCCAGCAGTCCTCTATACCCCTCTCCGGGACAGGGGGCTCGGAGCAATCAGCCCCAGCATTTT
TRBD1,TRBJ2-7,12,TRBV6-1,many,CASRRDSYEQYF,TGTGCCAGCAGGAGGGACAGCTACGAGCAGTACTTC
TRBD1,TRBJ2-7,13,TRBV6-4,.,CASSVDRVGEQYF,TGTGCCAGCAGCGTGGACAGGGTCGGCGAGCAGTACTTC
TRBD2,TRBJ2-6,18,TRBV5-1,.,CASSPDGGGATGANVLTF,TGCGCCAGCAGCCCGGACGGCGGGGGGGCCACTGGGGCCAACGTCCTGACTTTC
.,TRBJ1-1,15,TRBV9,.,CASSVEAGLNTEAFF,TGTGCCAGCAGCGTAGAGGCGGGTTTGAACACTGAAGCTTTCTTT
.,TRBJ2-2,15,TRBV9,.,CASSVRDNIPGELFF,TGTGCCAGCAGCGTACGGGACAACATTCCCGGGGAGCTGTTTTTT
.,TRBJ2-7,14,TRBV7-9,.,CASSPPGSTYEQYF,TGTGCCAGCAGCCCTCCCGGTTCTACCTACGAGCAGTACTTC
TRBD2,TRBJ2-3,15,TRBV9,.,CASSERGVNTDTQYF,TGTGCCAGCAGCGAGCGGGGCGTCAACACAGATACGCAGTATTTT
TRBD1,TRBJ1-2,14,TRBV29-1,.,CSVVGDRSNYGYTF,TGCAGCGTTGTGGGGGACAGGTCCAACTATGGCTACACCTTC
.,TRBJ2-7,13,TRBV15,.,CATSSPPSYEQYF,TGTGCCACCAGCAGTCCTCCGTCCTACGAGCAGTACTTC
TRBD1,TRBJ2-7,13,TRBV19,.,CASSPGQYYEQYF,TGTGCCAGTAGTCCGGGACAGTACTACGAGCAGTACTTC
.,TRBJ2-4,16,TRBV18,.,CASSPPDGVAKNIQYF,TGTGCCAGCTCACCACCTGACGGAGTAGCCAAAAACATTCAGTACTTC
.,TRBJ2-1,15,TRBV28,.,CASSSRLEIYNEQFF,TGTGCCAGCAGTTCCCGACTAGAGATCTACAATGAGCAGTTCTTC